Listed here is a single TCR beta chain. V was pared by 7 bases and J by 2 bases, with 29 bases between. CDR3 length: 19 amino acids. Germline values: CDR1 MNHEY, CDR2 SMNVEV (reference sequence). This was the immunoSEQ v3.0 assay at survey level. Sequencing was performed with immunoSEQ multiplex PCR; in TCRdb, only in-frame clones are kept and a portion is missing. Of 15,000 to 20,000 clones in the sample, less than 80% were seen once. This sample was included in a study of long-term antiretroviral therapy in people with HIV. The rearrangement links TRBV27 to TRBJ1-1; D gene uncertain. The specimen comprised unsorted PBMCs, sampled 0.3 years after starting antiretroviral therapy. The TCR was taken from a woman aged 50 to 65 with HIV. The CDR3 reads CASTGIPVRGPRQNTEAFF. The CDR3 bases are TGTGCCAGCACCGGTATCCCCGTCCGCGGGCCCAGGCAAAACACTGAAGCTTTCTTT.